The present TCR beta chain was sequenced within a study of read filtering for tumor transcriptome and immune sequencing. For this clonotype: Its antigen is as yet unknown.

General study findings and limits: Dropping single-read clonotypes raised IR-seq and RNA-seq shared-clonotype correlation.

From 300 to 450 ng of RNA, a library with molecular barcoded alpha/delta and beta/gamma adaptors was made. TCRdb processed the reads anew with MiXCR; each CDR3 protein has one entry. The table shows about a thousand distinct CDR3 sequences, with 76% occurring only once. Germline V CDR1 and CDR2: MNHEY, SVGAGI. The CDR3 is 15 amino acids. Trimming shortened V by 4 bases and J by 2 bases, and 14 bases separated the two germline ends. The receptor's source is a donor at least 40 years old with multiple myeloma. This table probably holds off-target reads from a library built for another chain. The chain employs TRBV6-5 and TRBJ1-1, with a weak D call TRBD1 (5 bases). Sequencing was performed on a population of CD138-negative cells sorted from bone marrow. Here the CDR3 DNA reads TGTGCCAGCAGTTTGTACAGGTCGTCTAACACTGAAGCTTTCTTT. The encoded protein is CASSLYRSSNTEAFF.